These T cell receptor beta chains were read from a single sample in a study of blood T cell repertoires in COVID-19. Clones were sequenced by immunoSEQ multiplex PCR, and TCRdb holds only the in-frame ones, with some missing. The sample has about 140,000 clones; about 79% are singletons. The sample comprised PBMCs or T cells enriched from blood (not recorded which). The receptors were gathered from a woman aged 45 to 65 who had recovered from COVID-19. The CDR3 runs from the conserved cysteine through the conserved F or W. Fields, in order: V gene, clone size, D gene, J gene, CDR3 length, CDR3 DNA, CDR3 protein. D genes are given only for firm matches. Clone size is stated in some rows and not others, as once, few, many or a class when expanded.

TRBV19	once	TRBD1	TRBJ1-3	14	TGTGCCAGTAGCCCGACAGGGGTGGGAAACACCATATATTTT	CASSPTGVGNTIYF
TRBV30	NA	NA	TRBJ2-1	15	TGTGCCTGGAGGACGCGGGGCAGTACCTACAATGAGCAGTTCTTC	CAWRTRGSTYNEQFF
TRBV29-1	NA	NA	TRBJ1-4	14	TGCAGCGCCCAGGGTATCGCAACTAATGAAAAACTGTTTTTT	CSAQGIATNEKLFF
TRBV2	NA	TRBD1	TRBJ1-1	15	TGTGCCAGCAAGAGGGACAGAACCCCGAACACTGAAGCTTTCTTT	CASKRDRTPNTEAFF
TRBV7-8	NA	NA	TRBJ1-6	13	TGTGCCAGCAGCCTCCACCAGGATTCACCCCTCCACTTT	CASSLHQDSPLHF
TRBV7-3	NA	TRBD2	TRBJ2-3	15	TGTGCCAGCAGCTTAAACGGGGGGATCACAGATACGCAGTATTTT	CASSLNGGITDTQYF
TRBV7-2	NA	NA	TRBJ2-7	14	TGTGCCAGCACCCGCGACCAGGCCTCCTACGAGCAGTACTTC	CASTRDQASYEQYF
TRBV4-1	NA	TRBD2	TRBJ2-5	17	TGCGCCAGCAGCCAAGAAATTGAACTAGCGGGACAAGAGACCCAGTACTTC	CASSQEIELAGQETQYF
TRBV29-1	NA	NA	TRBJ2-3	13	TGCAGCGTTGGAACCATTCTCGCGGATACGCAGTATTTT	CSVGTILADTQYF
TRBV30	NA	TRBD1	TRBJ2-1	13	TGTGCCTGGAGCCGAAAAGGGGACAGCGAGCAGTTCTTC	CAWSRKGDSEQFF
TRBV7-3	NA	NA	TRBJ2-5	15	TGTGCCAGCAGCTTCTCAGGAAACCCACAAGAGACCCAGTACTTC	CASSFSGNPQETQYF
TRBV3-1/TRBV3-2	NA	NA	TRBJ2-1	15	TGTGCCAGCAGCCCCAGTTCCGGGAGCCACAATGAGCAGTTCTTC	CASSPSSGSHNEQFF
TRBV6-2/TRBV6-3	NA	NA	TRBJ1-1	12	TGTGCCAGCAGTTCAGGGAACACTGAAGCTTTCTTT	CASSSGNTEAFF
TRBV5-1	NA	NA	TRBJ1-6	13	TGCGCCAGCAGCTTGGCAGCGAATTCACCCCTCCACTTT	CASSLAANSPLHF
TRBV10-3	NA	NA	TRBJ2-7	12	TGTGCCATCAGTTCCCGAGGGTACGAGCAGTACTTC	CAISSRGYEQYF
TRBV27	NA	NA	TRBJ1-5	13	TGTGCCAGCAGTTTTCTGGGAGACCAGCCCCAGCATTTT	CASSFLGDQPQHF
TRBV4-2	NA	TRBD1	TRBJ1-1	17	TGTGCCAGCAGCCTTAGTTCCGGGACAGGTCTCATGACTGAAGCTTTCTTT	CASSLSSGTGLMTEAFF
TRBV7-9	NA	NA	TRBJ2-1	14	TGTGCCATGGAGGGCCTTAAGTCGTACAATGAGCAGTTCTTC	CAMEGLKSYNEQFF
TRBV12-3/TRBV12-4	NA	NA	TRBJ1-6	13	TGTGCCAGCAGGGGGGGTGGCAATTCACCCCTCCACTTT	CASRGGGNSPLHF
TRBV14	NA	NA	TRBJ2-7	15	TGTGCCAGCAGCCTTAACCGGGACACTCACTACGAGCAGTACTTC	CASSLNRDTHYEQYF
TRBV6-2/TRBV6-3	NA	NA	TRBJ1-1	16	TGTGCCAGCAGTTACGCCCCAGGACACTTGAACACTGAAGCTTTCTTT	CASSYAPGHLNTEAFF
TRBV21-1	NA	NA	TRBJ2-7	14	TGTGCCAGCAGCCTCCGGGACAGGGACAACGAGCAGTACTTC	CASSLRDRDNEQYF
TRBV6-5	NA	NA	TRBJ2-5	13	TGTGCCAGCAGACACCCGGTGGAGGAGACCCAGTACTTC	CASRHPVEETQYF
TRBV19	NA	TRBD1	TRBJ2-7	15	TGTGCCAGTAGAAGCGCGGGACAGGGGGCAAGAGAGCAGTACTTC	CASRSAGQGAREQYF